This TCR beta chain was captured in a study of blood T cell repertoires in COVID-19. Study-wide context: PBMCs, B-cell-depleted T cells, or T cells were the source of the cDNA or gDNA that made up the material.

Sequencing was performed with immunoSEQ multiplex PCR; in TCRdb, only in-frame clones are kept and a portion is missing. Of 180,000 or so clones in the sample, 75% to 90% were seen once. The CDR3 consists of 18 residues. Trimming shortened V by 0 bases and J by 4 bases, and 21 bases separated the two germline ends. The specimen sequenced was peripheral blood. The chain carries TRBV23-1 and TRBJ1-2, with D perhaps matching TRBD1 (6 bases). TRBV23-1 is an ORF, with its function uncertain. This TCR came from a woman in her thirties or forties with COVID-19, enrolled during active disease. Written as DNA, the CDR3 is TGCGCCAGCAGTCAATCGGGGCTAATAGGGGGGGCTGGCTATGGCTACACCTTC. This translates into CASSQSGLIGGAGYGYTF.